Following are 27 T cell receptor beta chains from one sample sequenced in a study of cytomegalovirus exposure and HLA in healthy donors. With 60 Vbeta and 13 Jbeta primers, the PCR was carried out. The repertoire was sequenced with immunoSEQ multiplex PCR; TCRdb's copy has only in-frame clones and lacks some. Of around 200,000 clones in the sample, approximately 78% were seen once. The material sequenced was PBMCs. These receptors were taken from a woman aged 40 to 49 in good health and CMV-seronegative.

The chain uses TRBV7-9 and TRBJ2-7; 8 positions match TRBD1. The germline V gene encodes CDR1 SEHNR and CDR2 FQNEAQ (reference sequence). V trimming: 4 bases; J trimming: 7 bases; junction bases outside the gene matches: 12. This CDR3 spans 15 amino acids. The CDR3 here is CASSSTGQVTEEQYF. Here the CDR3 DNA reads TGTGCCAGCAGCTCTACGGGACAGGTCACGGAGGAGCAGTACTTC.

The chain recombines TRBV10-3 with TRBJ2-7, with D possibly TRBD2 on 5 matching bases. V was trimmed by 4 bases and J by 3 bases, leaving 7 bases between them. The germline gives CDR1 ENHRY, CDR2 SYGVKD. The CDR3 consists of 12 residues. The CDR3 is CAISARDYEQYF. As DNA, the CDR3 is TGTGCCATCAGTGCGAGGGACTACGAGCAGTACTTC.

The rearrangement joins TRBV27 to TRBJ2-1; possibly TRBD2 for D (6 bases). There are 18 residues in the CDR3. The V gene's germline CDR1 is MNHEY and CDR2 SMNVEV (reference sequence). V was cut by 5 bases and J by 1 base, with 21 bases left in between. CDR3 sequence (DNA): TGTGCCAGCAGTCCCCAGTTGTCGAGCGCGGGGTCCTACAATGAGCAGTTCTTC. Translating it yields CASSPQLSSAGSYNEQFF.

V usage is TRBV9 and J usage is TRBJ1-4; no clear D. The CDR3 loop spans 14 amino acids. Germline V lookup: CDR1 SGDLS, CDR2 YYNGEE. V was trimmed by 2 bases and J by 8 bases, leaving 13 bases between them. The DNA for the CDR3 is TGTGCCAGCAGCGTCTCGCACAGAGGGGAAAAACTGTTTTTT. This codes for CASSVSHRGEKLFF.

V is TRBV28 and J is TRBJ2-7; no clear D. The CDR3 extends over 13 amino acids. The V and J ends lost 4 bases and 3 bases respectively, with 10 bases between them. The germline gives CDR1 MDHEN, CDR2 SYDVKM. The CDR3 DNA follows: TGTGCCAGCAGTTGGAGTTTTCTCTACGAGCAGTACTTC. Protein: CASSWSFLYEQYF.

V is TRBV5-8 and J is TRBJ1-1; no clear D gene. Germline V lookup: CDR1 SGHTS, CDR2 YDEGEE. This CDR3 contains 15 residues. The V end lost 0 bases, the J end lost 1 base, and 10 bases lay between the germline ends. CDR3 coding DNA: TGTGCCAGCAGCTTGGAGAGACAATCGAACACTGAAGCTTTCTTT. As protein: CASSLERQSNTEAFF.

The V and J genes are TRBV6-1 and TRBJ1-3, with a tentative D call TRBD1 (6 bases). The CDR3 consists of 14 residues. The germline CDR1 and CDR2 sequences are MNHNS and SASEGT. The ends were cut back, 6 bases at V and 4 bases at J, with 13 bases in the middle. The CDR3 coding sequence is TGTGCCAGCAGCAGGGGACGAGAGGGAAACACCATATATTTT. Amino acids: CASSRGREGNTIYF.

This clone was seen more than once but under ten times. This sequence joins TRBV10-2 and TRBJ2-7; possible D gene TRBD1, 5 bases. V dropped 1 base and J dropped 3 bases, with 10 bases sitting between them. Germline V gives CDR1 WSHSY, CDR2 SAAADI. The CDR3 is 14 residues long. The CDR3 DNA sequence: TGCGCCAGCAGTGAGTTTCTAGGACACTACGAGCAGTACTTC. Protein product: CASSEFLGHYEQYF.

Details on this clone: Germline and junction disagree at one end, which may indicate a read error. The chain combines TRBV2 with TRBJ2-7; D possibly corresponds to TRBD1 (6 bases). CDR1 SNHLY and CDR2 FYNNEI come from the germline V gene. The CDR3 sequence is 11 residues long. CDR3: CASSYQTGLNF. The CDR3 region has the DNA TGTGCCAGCAGTTACCAGACAGGACTGAACTTC.

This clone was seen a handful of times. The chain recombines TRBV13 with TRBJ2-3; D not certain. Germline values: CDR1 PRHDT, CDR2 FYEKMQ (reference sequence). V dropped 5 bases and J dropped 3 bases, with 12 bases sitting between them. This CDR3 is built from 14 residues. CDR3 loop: CASSPPHKTDTQYF. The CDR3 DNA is TGTGCCAGCAGCCCCCCTCACAAGACAGATACGCAGTATTTT.

The CDR3 DNA reads TGTGCCAGCAAAGACTTCTACGGGGAGAAAAACGAGCAGTACTTC. It translates to CASKDFYGEKNEQYF. The chain carries TRBV6-1 and TRBJ2-7; tentative D call: TRBD2 (5 bases). Germline-derived CDR1 and CDR2 are MNHNS and SASEGT. Between the trimmed V and J ends, which lost 7 bases and 5 bases, there was a span of 21 bases. CDR3 size: 15 residues.

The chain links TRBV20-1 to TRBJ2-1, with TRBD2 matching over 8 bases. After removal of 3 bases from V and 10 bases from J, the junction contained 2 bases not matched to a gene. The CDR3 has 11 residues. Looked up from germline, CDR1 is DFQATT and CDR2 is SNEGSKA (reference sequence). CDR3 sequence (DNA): TGCAGTGCTAGGGGACTAGACGAGCAGTTCTTC. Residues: CSARGLDEQFF.

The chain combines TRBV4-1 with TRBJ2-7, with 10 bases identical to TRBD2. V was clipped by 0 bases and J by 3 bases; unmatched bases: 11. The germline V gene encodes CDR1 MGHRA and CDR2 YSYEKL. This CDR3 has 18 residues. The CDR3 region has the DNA TGCGCCAGCAGCCAAGATCGCACTTTAGCGGGAGGTCTCTACGAGCAGTACTTC. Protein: CASSQDRTLAGGLYEQYF.

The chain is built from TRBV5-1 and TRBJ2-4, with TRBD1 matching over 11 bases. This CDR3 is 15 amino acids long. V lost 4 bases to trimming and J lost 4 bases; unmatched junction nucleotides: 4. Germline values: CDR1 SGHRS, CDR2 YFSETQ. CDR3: CASSPGQGGKNIQYF. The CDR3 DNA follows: TGCGCCAGCAGCCCGGGACAGGGGGGAAAAAACATTCAGTACTTC.

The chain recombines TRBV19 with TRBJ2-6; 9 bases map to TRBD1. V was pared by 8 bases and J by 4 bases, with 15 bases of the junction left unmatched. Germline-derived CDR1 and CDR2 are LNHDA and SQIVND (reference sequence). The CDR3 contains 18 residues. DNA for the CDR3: TGTGCCAGTGGCTACCGGGACAGGGCTTGGTTGGGGGCCAACGTCCTGACTTTC. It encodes CASGYRDRAWLGANVLTF.

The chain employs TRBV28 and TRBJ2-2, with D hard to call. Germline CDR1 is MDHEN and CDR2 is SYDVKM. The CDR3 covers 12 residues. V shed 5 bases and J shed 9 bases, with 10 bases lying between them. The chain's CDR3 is CASSSHRRELFF. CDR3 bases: TGTGCCAGCAGTAGCCACCGCAGGGAGCTGTTTTTT.

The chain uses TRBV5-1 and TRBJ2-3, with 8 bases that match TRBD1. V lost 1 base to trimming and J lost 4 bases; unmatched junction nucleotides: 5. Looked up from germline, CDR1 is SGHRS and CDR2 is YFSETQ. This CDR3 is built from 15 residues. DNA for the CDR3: TGCGCCAGCAGCTTGACAGGGGGACAGTCAGATACGCAGTATTTT. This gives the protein CASSLTGGQSDTQYF. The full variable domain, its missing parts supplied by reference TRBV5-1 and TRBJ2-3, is KAGVTQTPRYLIKTRGQQVTLSCSPISGHRSVSWYQQTPGQGLQFLFEYFSETQRNKGNFPGRFSGRQFSNSRSEMNVSTLELGDSALYLCASSLTGGQSDTQYFGPGTRLTVL.

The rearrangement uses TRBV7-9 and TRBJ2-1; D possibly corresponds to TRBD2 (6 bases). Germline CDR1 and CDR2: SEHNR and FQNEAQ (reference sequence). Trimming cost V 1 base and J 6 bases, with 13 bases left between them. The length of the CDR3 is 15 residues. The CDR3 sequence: CASSLGTGVSNEQFF. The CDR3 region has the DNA TGTGCCAGCAGCTTAGGGACGGGGGTTTCCAATGAGCAGTTCTTC.

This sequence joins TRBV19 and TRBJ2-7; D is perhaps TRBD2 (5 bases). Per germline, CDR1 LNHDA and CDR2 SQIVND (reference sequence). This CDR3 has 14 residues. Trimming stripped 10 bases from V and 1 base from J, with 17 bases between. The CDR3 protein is CATRIRGISYEQYF. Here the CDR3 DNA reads TGTGCCACGCGGATACGGGGTATTTCCTACGAGCAGTACTTC.

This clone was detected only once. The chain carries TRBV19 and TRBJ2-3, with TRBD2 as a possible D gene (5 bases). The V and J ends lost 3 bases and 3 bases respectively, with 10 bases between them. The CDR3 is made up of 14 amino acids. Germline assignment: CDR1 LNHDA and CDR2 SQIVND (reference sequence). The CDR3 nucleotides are TGTGCCAGTAGTATGGGAGTGGTTACAGATACGCAGTATTTT. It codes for CASSMGVVTDTQYF.

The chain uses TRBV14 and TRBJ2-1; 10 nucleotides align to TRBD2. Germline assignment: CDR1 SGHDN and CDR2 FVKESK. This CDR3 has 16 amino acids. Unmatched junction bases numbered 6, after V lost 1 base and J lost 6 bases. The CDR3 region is CASSQVQSGRVNEQFF. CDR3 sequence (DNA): TGTGCCAGCAGCCAAGTACAAAGCGGGAGGGTCAATGAGCAGTTCTTC.

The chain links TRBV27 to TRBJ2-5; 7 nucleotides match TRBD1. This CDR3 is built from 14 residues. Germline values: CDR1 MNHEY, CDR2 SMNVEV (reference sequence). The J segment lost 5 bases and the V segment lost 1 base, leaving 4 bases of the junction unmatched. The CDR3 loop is CASSLLGRGETQYF. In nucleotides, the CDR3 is TGTGCCAGCAGTTTATTAGGCAGGGGGGAGACCCAGTACTTC.

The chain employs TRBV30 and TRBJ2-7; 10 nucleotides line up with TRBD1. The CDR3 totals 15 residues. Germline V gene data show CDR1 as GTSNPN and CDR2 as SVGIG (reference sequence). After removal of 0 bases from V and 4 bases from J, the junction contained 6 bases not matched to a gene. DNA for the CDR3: TGTGCCTGGAGTGTTACGACAGGGGGCTGGTACGAGCAGTACTTC. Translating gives CAWSVTTGGWYEQYF.

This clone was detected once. The CDR3 coding sequence is TGTGCCAGCAGCTCTGGGCACCTAGCGGGAGACACAGATACGCAGTATTTT. This sequence encodes CASSSGHLAGDTDTQYF. J is TRBJ2-3 and V is TRBV5-8; 10 bases match TRBD2. The trim removed 3 bases at V and 2 bases at J, leaving 9 bases unmatched. This CDR3 comprises 17 residues. Germline values: CDR1 SGHTS, CDR2 YDEGEE.

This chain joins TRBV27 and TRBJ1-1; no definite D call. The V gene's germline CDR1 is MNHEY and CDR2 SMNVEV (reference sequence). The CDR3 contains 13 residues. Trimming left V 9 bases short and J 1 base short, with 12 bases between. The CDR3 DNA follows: TGTGCCAGTAGCACACCCAAGAACACTGAAGCTTTCTTT. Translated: CASSTPKNTEAFF.

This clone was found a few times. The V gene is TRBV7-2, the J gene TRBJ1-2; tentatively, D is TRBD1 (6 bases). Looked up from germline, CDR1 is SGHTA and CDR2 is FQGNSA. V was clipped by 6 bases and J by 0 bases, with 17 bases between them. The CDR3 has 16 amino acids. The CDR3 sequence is CASSSLQGPSNYGYTF. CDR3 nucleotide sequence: TGTGCCAGCAGTTCATTACAGGGTCCATCTAACTATGGCTACACCTTC.

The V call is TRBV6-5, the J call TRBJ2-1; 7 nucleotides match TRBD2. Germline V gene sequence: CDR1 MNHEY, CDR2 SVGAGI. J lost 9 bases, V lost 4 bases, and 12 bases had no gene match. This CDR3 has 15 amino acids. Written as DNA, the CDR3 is TGTGCCAGCAGTTTGACCGGGACTATTTCCGGTGAGCAGTTCTTC. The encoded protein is CASSLTGTISGEQFF.